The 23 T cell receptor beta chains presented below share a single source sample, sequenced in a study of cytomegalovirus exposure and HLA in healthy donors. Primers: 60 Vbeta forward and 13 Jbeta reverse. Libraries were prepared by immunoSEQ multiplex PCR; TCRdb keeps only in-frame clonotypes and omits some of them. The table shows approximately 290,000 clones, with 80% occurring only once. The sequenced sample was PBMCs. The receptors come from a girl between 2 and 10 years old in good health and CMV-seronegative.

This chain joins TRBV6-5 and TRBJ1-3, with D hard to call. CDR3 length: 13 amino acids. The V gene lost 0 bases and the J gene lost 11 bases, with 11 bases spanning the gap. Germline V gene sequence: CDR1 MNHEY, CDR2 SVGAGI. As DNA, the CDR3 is TGTGCCAGCAGTTACTCGGGAGCGAGGCCCATATATTTT. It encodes CASSYSGARPIYF.

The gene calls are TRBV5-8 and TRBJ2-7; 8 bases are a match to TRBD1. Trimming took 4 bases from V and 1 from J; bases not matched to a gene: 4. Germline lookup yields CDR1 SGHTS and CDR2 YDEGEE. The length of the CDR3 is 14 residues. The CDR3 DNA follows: TGTGCCAGCAGCCCGAGGACAGGGTCCTACGAGCAGTACTTC. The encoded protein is CASSPRTGSYEQYF.

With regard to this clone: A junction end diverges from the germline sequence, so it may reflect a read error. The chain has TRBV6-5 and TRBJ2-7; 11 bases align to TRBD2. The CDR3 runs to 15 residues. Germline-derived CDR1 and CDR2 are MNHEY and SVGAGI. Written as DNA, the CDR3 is TGTGTCAGCAGTTCTCTAGCGGGGGGCATCCACGAGCAGTACTTC. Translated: CVSSSLAGGIHEQYF.

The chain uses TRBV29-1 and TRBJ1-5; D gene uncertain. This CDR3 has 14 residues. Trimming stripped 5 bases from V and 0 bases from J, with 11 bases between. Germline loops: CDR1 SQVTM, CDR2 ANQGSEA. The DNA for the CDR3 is TGCAGCGTTTCCGGAGATACTAGCAATCAGCCCCAGCATTTT. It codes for CSVSGDTSNQPQHF.

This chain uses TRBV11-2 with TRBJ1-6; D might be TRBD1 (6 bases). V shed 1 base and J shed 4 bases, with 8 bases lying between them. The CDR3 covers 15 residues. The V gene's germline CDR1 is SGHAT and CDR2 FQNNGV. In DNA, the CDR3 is TGTGCCAGCAGCTTAGGGACAGCTTATAATTCACCCCTCCACTTT. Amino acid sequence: CASSLGTAYNSPLHF.

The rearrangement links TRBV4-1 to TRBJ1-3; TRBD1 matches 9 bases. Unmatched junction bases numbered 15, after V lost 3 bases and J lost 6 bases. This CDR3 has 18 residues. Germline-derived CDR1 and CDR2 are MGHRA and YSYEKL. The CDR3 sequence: CASSHDVSNYRGLNTIYF. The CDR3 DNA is TGCGCCAGCAGCCACGACGTATCAAACTACAGGGGGCTAAACACCATATATTTT.

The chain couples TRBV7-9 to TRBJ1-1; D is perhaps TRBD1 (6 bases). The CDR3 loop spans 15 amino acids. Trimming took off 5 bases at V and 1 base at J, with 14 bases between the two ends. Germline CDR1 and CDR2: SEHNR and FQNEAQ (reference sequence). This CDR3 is CASSPQGTGNTEAFF. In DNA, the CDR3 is TGTGCCAGCAGCCCCCAGGGGACGGGGAACACTGAAGCTTTCTTT.

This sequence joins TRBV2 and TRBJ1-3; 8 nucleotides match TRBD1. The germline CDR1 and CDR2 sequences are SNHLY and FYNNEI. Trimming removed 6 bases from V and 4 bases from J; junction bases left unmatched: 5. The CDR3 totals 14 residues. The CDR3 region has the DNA TGTGCCAGCAGACGGACAGGGCCCGGAAACACCATATATTTT. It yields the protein CASRRTGPGNTIYF.

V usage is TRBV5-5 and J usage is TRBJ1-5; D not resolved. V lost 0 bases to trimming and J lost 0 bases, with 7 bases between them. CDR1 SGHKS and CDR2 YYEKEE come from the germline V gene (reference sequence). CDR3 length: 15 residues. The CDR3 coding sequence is TGTGCCAGCAGCTTGGCAGGTTATAGCAATCAGCCCCAGCATTTT. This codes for CASSLAGYSNQPQHF.

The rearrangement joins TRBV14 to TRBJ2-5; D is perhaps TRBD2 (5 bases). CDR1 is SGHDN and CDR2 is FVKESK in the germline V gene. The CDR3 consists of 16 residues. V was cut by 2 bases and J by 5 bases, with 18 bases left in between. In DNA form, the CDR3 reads TGTGCCAGCAGCCAATACGAGGGAACGGTCCGGGAGACCCAGTACTTC. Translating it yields CASSQYEGTVRETQYF.

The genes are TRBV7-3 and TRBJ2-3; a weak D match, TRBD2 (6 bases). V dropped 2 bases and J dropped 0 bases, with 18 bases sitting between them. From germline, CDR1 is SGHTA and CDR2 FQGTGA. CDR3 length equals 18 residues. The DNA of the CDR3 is TGTGCCAGCAGCTTACGCGGGACCGATTATACTAGCACAGATACGCAGTATTTT. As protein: CASSLRGTDYTSTDTQYF. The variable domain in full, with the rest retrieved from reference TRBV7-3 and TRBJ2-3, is GAGVSQTPSNKVTEKGKYVELRCDPISGHTALYWYRQSLGQGPEFLIYFQGTGAADDSGLPNDRFFAVRPEGSVSTLKIQRTERGDSAVYLCASSLRGTDYTSTDTQYFGPGTRLTVL.

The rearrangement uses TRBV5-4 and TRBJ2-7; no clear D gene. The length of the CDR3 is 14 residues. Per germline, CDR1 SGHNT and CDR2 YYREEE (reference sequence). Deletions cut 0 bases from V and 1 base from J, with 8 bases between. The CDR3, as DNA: TGTGCCAGCAGCTTGGATCCGGGTTCCTACGAGCAGTACTTC. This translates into CASSLDPGSYEQYF.

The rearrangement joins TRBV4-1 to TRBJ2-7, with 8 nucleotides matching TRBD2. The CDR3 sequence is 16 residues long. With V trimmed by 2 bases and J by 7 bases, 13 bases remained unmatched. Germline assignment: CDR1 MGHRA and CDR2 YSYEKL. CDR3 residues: CASSQFQAGGLKEQYF. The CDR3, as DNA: TGCGCCAGCAGCCAATTCCAGGCGGGAGGACTGAAAGAGCAGTACTTC.

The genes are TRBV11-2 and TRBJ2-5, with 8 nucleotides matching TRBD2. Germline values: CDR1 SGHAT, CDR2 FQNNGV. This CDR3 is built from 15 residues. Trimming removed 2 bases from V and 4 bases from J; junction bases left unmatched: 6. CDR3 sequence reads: CASSLISGVRETQYF. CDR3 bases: TGTGCCAGCAGCTTAATTAGCGGGGTCCGAGAGACCCAGTACTTC.

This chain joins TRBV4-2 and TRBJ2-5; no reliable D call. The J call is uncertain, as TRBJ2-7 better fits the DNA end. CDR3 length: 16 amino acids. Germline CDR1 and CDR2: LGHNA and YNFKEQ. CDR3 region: CASSQDRSKSYYEQYF. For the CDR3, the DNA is TGTGCCAGCAGCCAAGATCGGTCGAAGTCTTATTACGAGCAGTACTTC.

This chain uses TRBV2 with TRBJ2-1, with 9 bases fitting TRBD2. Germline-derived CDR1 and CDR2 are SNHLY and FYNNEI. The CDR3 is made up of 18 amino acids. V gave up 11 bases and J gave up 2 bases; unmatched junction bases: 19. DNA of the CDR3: TGTGCCTCCCGGACAGCGGGAGGAATACGCGTGCCCTACAATGAGCAGTTCTTC. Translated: CASRTAGGIRVPYNEQFF.

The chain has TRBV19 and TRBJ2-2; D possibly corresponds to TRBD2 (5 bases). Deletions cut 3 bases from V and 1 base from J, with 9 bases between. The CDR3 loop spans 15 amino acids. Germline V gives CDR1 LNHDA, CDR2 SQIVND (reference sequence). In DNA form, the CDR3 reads TGTGCCAGTAGTATTGTGGGGAGGAACACCGGGGAGCTGTTTTTT. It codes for CASSIVGRNTGELFF.

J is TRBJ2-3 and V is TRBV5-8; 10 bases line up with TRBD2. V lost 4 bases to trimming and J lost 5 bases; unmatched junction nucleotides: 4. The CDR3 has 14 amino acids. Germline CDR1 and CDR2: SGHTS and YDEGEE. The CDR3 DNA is TGTGCCAGCAGCCCTCCTAGCGGGGGAGATACGCAGTATTTT. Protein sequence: CASSPPSGGDTQYF.

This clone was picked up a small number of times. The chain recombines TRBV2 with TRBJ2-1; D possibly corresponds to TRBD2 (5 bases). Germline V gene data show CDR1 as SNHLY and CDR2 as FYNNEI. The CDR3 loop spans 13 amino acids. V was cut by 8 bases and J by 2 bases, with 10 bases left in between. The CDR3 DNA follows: TGTGCCAGCCCCCGGGGAGCCTACAATGAGCAGTTCTTC. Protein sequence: CASPRGAYNEQFF.

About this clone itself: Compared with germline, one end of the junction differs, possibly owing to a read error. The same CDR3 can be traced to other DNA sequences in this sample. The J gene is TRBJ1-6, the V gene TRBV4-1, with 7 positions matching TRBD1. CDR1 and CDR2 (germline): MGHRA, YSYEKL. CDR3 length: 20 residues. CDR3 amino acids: CASSQEKGAAYSSYNSPLHF. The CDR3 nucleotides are TGCGCCAGCAGCCAAGAAAAGGGGGCTGCATATAGCTCCTATAATTCGCCCCTCCACTTT.

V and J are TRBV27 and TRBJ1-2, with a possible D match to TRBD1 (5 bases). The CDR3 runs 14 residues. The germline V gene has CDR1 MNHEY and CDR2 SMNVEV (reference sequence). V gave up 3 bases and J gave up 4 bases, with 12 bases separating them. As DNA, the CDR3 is TGTGCCAGCAGTTTGGGGCACCCGACCTATGGCTACACCTTC. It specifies CASSLGHPTYGYTF.

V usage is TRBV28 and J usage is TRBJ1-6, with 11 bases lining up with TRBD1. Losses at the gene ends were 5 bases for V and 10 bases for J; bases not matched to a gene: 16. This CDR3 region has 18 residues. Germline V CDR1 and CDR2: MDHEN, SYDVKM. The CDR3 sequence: CASSTPRDRGGLASPLHF. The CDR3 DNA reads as TGTGCCAGCAGTACGCCTAGGGACAGGGGGGGGCTTGCGTCACCCCTCCACTTT.

The CDR3 is CASSPIDRGPVLKTQYF. CDR3 DNA sequence: TGTGCCAGCAGCCCGATAGACAGGGGGCCTGTTTTGAAGACCCAGTACTTC. This sequence joins TRBV28 and TRBJ2-5; 10 bases fit TRBD1. CDR1 and CDR2 from the germline V gene are MDHEN and SYDVKM. V lost 6 bases to trimming and J lost 6 bases; unmatched junction nucleotides: 16. CDR3 length equals 17 residues.